This TCR beta chain stems from a study of T cell changes during pregnancy in multiple sclerosis. Trimming cost V 0 bases and J 8 bases, with 5 bases left between them. CDR1 is MNHNY and CDR2 is SVGAGI in the germline V gene (reference sequence). This CDR3 region has 13 residues. Data came from immunoSEQ multiplex PCR; TCRdb stores just in-frame clones and leaves some out. The sample lists some 97,000 clones, 80% to 95% occurring once. V and J are TRBV6-6 and TRBJ1-6; D gene ambiguous. Here the sequenced sample was peripheral blood, taken after pregnancy. This receptor was taken from a female donor with multiple sclerosis, enrolled in a pregnancy study. The CDR3 loop is CASSYSRDSPLHF. The CDR3 DNA reads TGTGCCAGCAGTTACTCGAGAGATTCACCCCTCCACTTT.